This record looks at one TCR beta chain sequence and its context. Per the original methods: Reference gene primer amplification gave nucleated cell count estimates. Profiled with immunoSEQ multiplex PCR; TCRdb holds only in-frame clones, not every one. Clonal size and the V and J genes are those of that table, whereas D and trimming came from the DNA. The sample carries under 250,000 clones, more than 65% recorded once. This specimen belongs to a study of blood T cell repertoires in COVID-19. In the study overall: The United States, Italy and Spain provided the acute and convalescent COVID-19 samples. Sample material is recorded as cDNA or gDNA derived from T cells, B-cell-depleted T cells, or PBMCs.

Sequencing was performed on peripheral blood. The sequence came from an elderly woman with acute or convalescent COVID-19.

CDR3 DNA: TGTGCCACCAGCAGAGATGTCAGGTCGAACACCGGGGAGCTGTTTTTT. Its protein is CATSRDVRSNTGELFF. The genes are TRBV15 and TRBJ2-2; D remains unclear. The length of the CDR3 is 16 residues. Germline CDR1 reads LNHNV; CDR2 reads YYDKDF (reference sequence). Deletions cut 0 bases from V and 0 bases from J, with 8 bases between.